Below, 13 T cell receptor beta chains from the same sample are listed, as sequenced in a study of shared clonotypes between healthy human individuals. Naivety among CD8 cells was defined by CD45RO negativity and positive CCR7 selection, thereby excluding terminally differentiated effector memory CD45RA+ cells. Sequencing was performed with immunoSEQ multiplex PCR; in TCRdb, only in-frame clones are kept and a portion is missing. The sample consists of some 2 million clones, approximately 94% of them appearing once. The sequenced sample was naive CD8+ T cells sorted from blood. The origin of the receptors is a man younger than 35 in good health.

Remarks on this clone: In the same sample, other DNA sequences code for this CDR3. The rearrangement links TRBV9 to TRBJ2-7; 9 bases map to TRBD1. With 0 bases clipped from V and 5 bases from J, the junction kept 6 bases outside the gene matches. CDR1 SGDLS and CDR2 YYNGEE come from the germline V gene. This CDR3 is built from 15 residues. The CDR3 is CASSVEGTGGDEQYF. The CDR3 DNA is TGTGCCAGCAGCGTAGAAGGTACAGGGGGCGACGAGCAGTACTTC.

V usage is TRBV19 and J usage is TRBJ1-1; D ambiguous. The CDR3 has 13 amino acids. Germline V gives CDR1 LNHDA, CDR2 SQIVND (reference sequence). V was clipped by 5 bases and J by 4 bases, with 11 bases between them. The CDR3 here is CASSWTEFTEAFF. CDR3 sequence (DNA): TGTGCCAGTAGTTGGACTGAGTTCACTGAAGCTTTCTTT.

The rearrangement uses TRBV2 and TRBJ2-1; weak D call: TRBD1 (7 bases). The germline gives CDR1 SNHLY, CDR2 FYNNEI. V was cut by 8 bases and J by 5 bases, with 16 bases left in between. The CDR3 has 14 residues. The CDR3 region is CASQGGLWNNEQFF. The CDR3 nucleotides are TGTGCCAGCCAGGGGGGACTGTGGAACAATGAGCAGTTCTTC. Variable domain in full (rest from reference TRBV2 and TRBJ2-1): EPEVTQTPSHQVTQMGQEVILRCVPISNHLYFYWYRQILGQKVEFLVSFYNNEISEKSEIFDDQFSVERPDGSNFTLKIRSTKLEDSAMYFCASQGGLWNNEQFFGPGTRLTVL.

In DNA form, the CDR3 reads TGTGCCAGCAGCGTCGGAATAGCGGGGGGAGATGAGCAGTTCTTC. It yields the protein CASSVGIAGGDEQFF. V gene TRBV9 combines with J gene TRBJ2-1, with 10 bases aligning to TRBD2. The germline gives CDR1 SGDLS, CDR2 YYNGEE. With V trimmed by 2 bases and J by 8 bases, 7 bases remained unmatched. CDR3 length: 15 residues.

The J gene is TRBJ1-1, the V gene TRBV2; no clear D. CDR1 is SNHLY, CDR2 FYNNEI, per germline. This CDR3 region has 13 residues. V shed 7 bases and J shed 0 bases, with 9 bases lying between them. CDR3 sequence reads: CASMRWVNTEAFF. The CDR3, as DNA: TGTGCCAGCATGCGGTGGGTGAACACTGAAGCTTTCTTT.

The J gene is TRBJ2-7, the V gene TRBV2; 9 bases map to TRBD1. Trimming at V came to 8 bases and at J to 3 bases, leaving 5 bases not matched to a gene. The CDR3 spans 13 residues. Germline V gene sequence: CDR1 SNHLY, CDR2 FYNNEI. CDR3 in DNA: TGTGCCAGCCAATTGGGACAGGGCTACGAGCAGTACTTC. Translating gives CASQLGQGYEQYF. Full variable domain (missing parts from reference TRBV2 and TRBJ2-7): EPEVTQTPSHQVTQMGQEVILRCVPISNHLYFYWYRQILGQKVEFLVSFYNNEISEKSEIFDDQFSVERPDGSNFTLKIRSTKLEDSAMYFCASQLGQGYEQYFGPGTRLTVT.

The V and J genes are TRBV28 and TRBJ2-7; 7 nucleotides align to TRBD1. Germline V gene sequence: CDR1 MDHEN, CDR2 SYDVKM. Trimming removed 8 bases from V and 2 bases from J; junction bases left unmatched: 9. The CDR3 runs to 14 residues. The CDR3 nucleotides are TGTGCCAGCTCACTCCGGGACAGAACCTACGAGCAGTACTTC. Its protein is CASSLRDRTYEQYF.

On this clone itself: Other DNA sequences in the sample encode the same CDR3. The chain carries TRBV5-1 and TRBJ2-7, with TRBD1 matching 8 bases. The trim removed 2 bases at V and 7 bases at J, leaving 8 bases unmatched. CDR3 size: 14 residues. The germline gives CDR1 SGHRS, CDR2 YFSETQ. CDR3: CASSLEDRAGEQYF. CDR3 in DNA: TGCGCCAGCAGCTTAGAGGACAGGGCAGGAGAGCAGTACTTC. Full variable domain (rest looked up from reference TRBV5-1 and TRBJ2-7): KAGVTQTPRYLIKTRGQQVTLSCSPISGHRSVSWYQQTPGQGLQFLFEYFSETQRNKGNFPGRFSGRQFSNSRSEMNVSTLELGDSALYLCASSLEDRAGEQYFGPGTRLTVT.

A word on this clone: The sample carries other DNA sequences with the same CDR3. V usage is TRBV27 and J usage is TRBJ2-7, with D uncertain. V lost 5 bases and J lost 3, with 11 bases in between. The CDR3 covers 13 residues. CDR1 and CDR2 (germline): MNHEY, SMNVEV (reference sequence). The CDR3 nucleotides are TGTGCCAGCAGTCTGCGAGGTAGCTACGAGCAGTACTTC. Encoded protein: CASSLRGSYEQYF.

The chain links TRBV19 to TRBJ2-2; 15 nucleotides align to TRBD2. The J segment lost 4 bases and the V segment lost 5 bases, leaving 8 bases of the junction unmatched. CDR1 is LNHDA, CDR2 SQIVND, per germline (reference sequence). CDR3 length equals 18 residues. As DNA, the CDR3 is TGTGCCAGTAGTCCCGGACTAGCGGGAGGGCCAGGCACCGGGGAGCTGTTTTTT. This translates into CASSPGLAGGPGTGELFF.

V usage is TRBV7-2 and J usage is TRBJ2-1; TRBD2 agrees at 7 bases. Germline CDR1 is SGHTA and CDR2 is FQGNSA. This CDR3 has 19 amino acids. With V trimmed by 5 bases and J by 3 bases, 19 bases remained unmatched. CDR3 DNA sequence: TGTGCCAGCAGCCCGCCGGAACGCTCCGGGACTACCCTCTACAATGAGCAGTTCTTC. As protein: CASSPPERSGTTLYNEQFF. Supplemented by reference TRBV7-2 and TRBJ2-1, the full variable domain reads GAGVSQSPSNKVTEKGKDVELRCDPISGHTALYWYRQSLGQGLEFLIYFQGNSAPDKSGLPSDRFSAERTGGSVSTLTIQRTQQEDSAVYLCASSPPERSGTTLYNEQFFGPGTRLTVL.

This clone was seen just once. The chain links TRBV7-8 to TRBJ2-7; D ambiguous. The CDR3 totals 16 residues. Trimming left V 3 bases short and J 5 bases short, with 20 bases between. The germline V gene has CDR1 SGHVS and CDR2 FQNEAQ. CDR3 DNA: TGTGCCAGCAGCTTGCTCCTCGAGGCGCCTGGGGACGAGCAGTACTTC. Translating gives CASSLLLEAPGDEQYF.

A note on this clone: Other DNA sequences within the sample encode an identical CDR3. This sequence joins TRBV13 and TRBJ1-1, with a possible D match to TRBD1 (5 bases). Germline lookup yields CDR1 PRHDT and CDR2 FYEKMQ (reference sequence). CDR3 size: 13 residues. V gave up 2 bases and J gave up 6 bases, with 10 bases separating them. The CDR3, as DNA: TGTGCCAGCAGCTTAACGGGGGGGGCTGAAGCTTTCTTT. As protein: CASSLTGGAEAFF.